The 21 T cell receptor beta chains listed next were all sequenced from one sample in a study of response to subunit inactivated influenza vaccine. TCRdb re-derived calls from the RT-PCR reads in MiXCR, one entry per CDR3 protein. The data show approximately 290,000 distinct CDR3 sequences, approximately 23% seen once. The sequencing used PBMCs from blood, collected around 22 months after vaccination. All receptors come from a man aged 50-75 years who received an inactivated influenza vaccine.

This sequence joins TRBV5-8 and TRBJ1-2; D is ambiguous. Trimming stripped 10 bases from V and 6 bases from J, with 16 bases between. Germline V gene data show CDR1 as SGHTS and CDR2 as YDEGEE. This CDR3 has 12 amino acids. CDR3 nucleotide sequence: TGTGCCCAGGTCGAGGGAAATCATGGCTACACCTTC. Its protein product is CAQVEGNHGYTF.

This clonotype was observed at least ten times. The chain uses TRBV11-2 and TRBJ2-1; 8 bases fit TRBD1. The V and J ends lost 3 bases and 12 bases, in that order; junction bases with no gene match: 19. The CDR3 length is 17 residues. CDR1 is SGHAT, CDR2 FQNNGV, per germline. This CDR3 reads CASSFISRQGPLQGQFF. CDR3 nucleotides: TGTGCCAGCAGCTTTATTTCCCGACAGGGGCCTTTGCAAGGGCAGTTCTTC.

Only a few counts were recorded for this clonotype. The V and J genes are TRBV14 and TRBJ1-3; D gene ambiguous. CDR3 length: 13 amino acids. V was trimmed by 2 bases and J by 3 bases, leaving 5 bases between them. Germline V gene data show CDR1 as SGHDN and CDR2 as FVKESK. The CDR3 here is CASSQFGGNTIYF. In nucleotides, the CDR3 is TGTGCCAGCAGCCAATTTGGTGGAAACACCATATATTTT.

This clonotype was seen a handful of times. The chain couples TRBV12-3 or TRBV12-4 to TRBJ1-1; D call uncertain. V was pared by 5 bases and J by 1 base, with 8 bases between. The CDR3 is 13 amino acids. CDR3 nucleotides: TGTGCCAGCAGTAGAAGACCGAACACTGAAGCTTTCTTT. Residues: CASSRRPNTEAFF.

The chain joins TRBV12-3 or TRBV12-4 to TRBJ1-5, with no clear D. The CDR3 contains 14 residues. The ends were cut back, 8 bases at V and 2 bases at J, with 13 bases in the middle. This CDR3 is CASSQTVGNQPQHF. The CDR3 nucleotides are TGTGCCAGCTCCCAGACCGTGGGCAATCAGCCCCAGCATTTT.

The DNA of the CDR3 is TGCAGTGCTAGAGATCTCGGGACTTCTCGGGAGCAGTTCTTC. Protein sequence: CSARDLGTSREQFF. This chain links TRBV20-1 with TRBJ2-1, with a possible D match to TRBD2 (6 bases). CDR3 size: 14 residues. Trimming removed 0 bases from V and 10 bases from J, with 16 bases in between. The germline gives CDR1 DFQATT, CDR2 SNEGSKA (reference sequence).

This clonotype has more than one count but fewer than ten. J is TRBJ1-1 and V is TRBV5-1; D unclear. CDR3 size: 15 residues. V was clipped by 0 bases and J by 0 bases, with 9 bases between them. CDR1 is SGHRS and CDR2 is YFSETQ in the germline V gene. The CDR3 DNA is TGCGCCAGCAGCTTGGCGGTCACCATGAACACTGAAGCTTTCTTT. Protein sequence: CASSLAVTMNTEAFF. Together with reference TRBV5-1 and TRBJ1-1, the CDR3 gives the full variable domain: KAGVTQTPRYLIKTRGQQVTLSCSPISGHRSVSWYQQTPGQGLQFLFEYFSETQRNKGNFPGRFSGRQFSNSRSEMNVSTLELGDSALYLCASSLAVTMNTEAFFGQGTRLTVV.

This clonotype was found a few times. The rearrangement joins TRBV27 to TRBJ1-4; tentatively, D is TRBD1 (6 bases). The germline CDR1 and CDR2 sequences are MNHEY and SMNVEV (reference sequence). The V end lost 3 bases, the J end lost 8 bases, and 13 bases lay between the germline ends. The CDR3 is 14 amino acids. The CDR3 DNA reads as TGTGCCAGCAGTTTTGGCGGGGGGCGGGAAAAACTGTTTTTT. It yields the protein CASSFGGGREKLFF.

This clonotype was picked up a small number of times. The chain uses TRBV28 and TRBJ2-1; D not certain. V lost 4 bases and J lost 15, with 13 bases in between. The CDR3 has 11 residues. Germline CDR1 MDHEN, CDR2 SYDVKM. The CDR3 nucleotides read TGTGCCAGCAGTTCCTTCCGAGGCGGGTTCTTC. The encoded protein is CASSSFRGGFF.

In its sample, this clonotype was seen a few times. The chain carries TRBV24-1 and TRBJ2-4; TRBD1 might be the D (5 bases). This CDR3 region has 13 residues. V was clipped by 3 bases and J by 4 bases, with 6 bases between them. The germline V gene encodes CDR1 KGHDR and CDR2 SFDVKD. The CDR3 protein is CATSDGAKNIQYF. The CDR3 coding sequence is TGTGCCACCAGTGATGGGGCGAAAAACATTCAGTACTTC.

A few counts support this clonotype. The rearrangement links TRBV4-3 to TRBJ1-6; 7 bases agree with TRBD1. CDR3 length equals 16 residues. Per germline, CDR1 LGHNA and CDR2 YSLEER. Trimming at V came to 1 base and at J to 8 bases, leaving 8 bases not matched to a gene. The CDR3 is CASSQGTGISYSPLHF. The CDR3, as DNA: TGCGCCAGCAGCCAAGGGACAGGAATTTCGTATTCACCCCTCCACTTT.

This clonotype was detected a few times. This sequence joins TRBV6-1 and TRBJ2-1; TRBD2 is a possible D gene (5 bases). V gave up 1 base and J gave up 15 bases, with 10 bases separating them. Germline CDR1 reads MNHNS; CDR2 reads SASEGT. The CDR3 extends over 11 amino acids. CDR3 region: CASSEEASRFF. CDR3 DNA sequence: TGTGCCAGCAGTGAAGAAGCTAGCCGGTTCTTC.

The rearrangement links TRBV6-2 or TRBV6-3 to TRBJ1-2; TRBD1 might be the D (5 bases). V lost 5 bases and J 5 bases, leaving 21 bases between the germline ends. CDR1 is MNHEY, CDR2 SVGEGT, per germline. This CDR3 spans 16 amino acids. CDR3 nucleotides: TGTGCCAGCAGTCGGCATGGGACGATTTCGACTTATGGCTACACCTTC. This translates into CASSRHGTISTYGYTF.

This chain joins TRBV28 and TRBJ1-1; D might be TRBD1 (5 bases). Germline values: CDR1 MDHEN, CDR2 SYDVKM. V was pared by 1 base and J by 1 base, with 7 bases between. This CDR3 region has 14 residues. CDR3 residues: CASSLYGGNTEAFF. The CDR3 DNA is TGTGCCAGCAGTTTATACGGGGGGAACACTGAAGCTTTCTTT.

In this sample, this clonotype turned up a few times. CDR3 sequence reads: CASSQDIRNQPQHF. The CDR3 DNA sequence: TGTGCCAGCAGCCAAGATATCCGTAATCAGCCCCAGCATTTT. The chain has TRBV3-1 and TRBJ1-5; no clear D gene. This CDR3 is built from 14 residues. The germline V and J ends were trimmed by 0 bases and 4 bases, with 7 bases remaining between them. Germline-derived CDR1 and CDR2 are LGHDT and YNNKEL (reference sequence).

This clonotype was found a few times. V gene TRBV12-3 or TRBV12-4 combines with J gene TRBJ1-1; D is ambiguous. This CDR3 has 13 amino acids. V was trimmed by 6 bases and J by 4 bases, leaving 12 bases between them. The CDR3 nucleotides read TGTGCCAGCAGCCGCTTATCGGGCACTGAAGCTTTCTTT. Residues: CASSRLSGTEAFF.

This clonotype was picked up a small number of times. CDR3 region: CASSLALQSYGYTF. As DNA, the CDR3 is TGTGCCAGCAGCTTAGCGTTACAGAGCTATGGCTACACCTTC. The gene calls are TRBV7-2 and TRBJ1-2, with D uncertain. Trimming cost V 0 bases and J 4 bases, with 9 bases left between them. The CDR3 runs 14 residues. The germline V gene encodes CDR1 SGHTA and CDR2 FQGNSA.

J is TRBJ2-3 and V is TRBV6-1; D is unresolved. This CDR3 comprises 13 residues. In germline, CDR1 is MNHNS, CDR2 SASEGT. V was trimmed by 6 bases and J by 0 bases, leaving 7 bases between them. The CDR3 region has the DNA TGTGCCAGCAGGTTGGTGAGCACAGATACGCAGTATTTT. This sequence encodes CASRLVSTDTQYF.

This clonotype was seen a few times. This chain uses TRBV20-1 with TRBJ1-1; D not certain. With 6 bases removed from V and 1 base from J, the gap between germline ends came to 9 bases. Per germline, CDR1 DFQATT and CDR2 SNEGSKA (reference sequence). The CDR3 is made up of 12 amino acids. The CDR3 DNA follows: TGCAGTGCCCAACACCAGAACACTGAAGCTTTCTTT. Protein sequence: CSAQHQNTEAFF.

This clonotype was seen a handful of times. J is TRBJ2-1 and V is TRBV11-2, with D possibly matching TRBD2 (6 bases). V lost 3 bases, J lost 8 bases, and 11 bases lay in between. From germline, CDR1 is SGHAT and CDR2 FQNNGV. The CDR3 consists of 13 residues. The DNA of the CDR3 is TGTGCCAGCAGCTTTAGTCCTAGCGATGAGCAGTTCTTC. It encodes CASSFSPSDEQFF.

This clonotype was counted a few times. CDR3: CASSFLTVSYEQYF. CDR3 nucleotide sequence: TGTGCCAGCAGCTTTTTGACGGTATCCTACGAGCAGTACTTC. The rearrangement links TRBV7-2 to TRBJ2-7; D call uncertain. Germline V CDR1 and CDR2: SGHTA, FQGNSA. V was pared by 3 bases and J by 1 base, with 10 bases between. The CDR3 runs to 14 residues.